A single sample is the source of the 31 T cell receptor beta chains below, sequenced in a study of T cell responses to AZD1222 COVID-19 vaccine. Assay used: immunoSEQ multiplex PCR; TCRdb lists only in-frame clones, some missing. The sample yields 150,000 to 200,000 clones, over 90% seen once. This sample comprised peripheral blood, obtained on day 0 of AZD1222 vaccination. Every receptor here comes from an adult in good health.

This chain uses TRBV11-2 with TRBJ2-7, with D uncertain. Germline CDR1 is SGHAT and CDR2 is FQNNGV. This CDR3 region has 14 residues. V was pared by 5 bases and J by 4 bases, with 15 bases between. The CDR3 is CASSPQSGLYEQYF. DNA of the CDR3: TGTGCCAGCAGCCCGCAGTCTGGATTATACGAGCAGTACTTC.

J is TRBJ2-6 and V is TRBV5-6, with D unclear. Germline CDR1 and CDR2: SGHDT and YYEEEE. The CDR3 is 13 amino acids. DNA for the CDR3: TGTGGTGGATCTAGCTCTGGGGCCAACGTCCTGACTTTC. It is translated as CGGSSSGANVLTF.

The J gene is TRBJ2-3, the V gene TRBV4-1; 10 nucleotides agree with TRBD2. Per germline, CDR1 MGHRA and CDR2 YSYEKL. The CDR3 is 15 amino acids. J gave up 4 bases and V 4 bases, and 5 bases lay outside the gene matches. CDR3 in amino acids: CASSPLAGDPDTQYF. In DNA form, the CDR3 reads TGCGCCAGCAGCCCGCTAGCGGGGGATCCAGATACGCAGTATTTT.

The chain has TRBV27 and TRBJ1-5; weak D call: TRBD1 (6 bases). CDR1 MNHEY and CDR2 SMNVEV come from the germline V gene (reference sequence). The CDR3 has 13 amino acids. Between the trimmed V and J ends, which lost 5 bases and 2 bases, there was a span of 7 bases. The CDR3 spells CASSRTGNQPQHF. CDR3 in DNA: TGTGCCAGCAGTAGGACAGGCAATCAGCCCCAGCATTTT.

This CDR3 is CASSQGFGGSKNIQYF. As DNA, the CDR3 is TGTGCCAGCAGCCAAGGCTTCGGCGGGAGTAAAAACATTCAGTACTTC. The rearrangement joins TRBV14 to TRBJ2-4; TRBD2 aligns across 7 bases. Germline CDR1 reads SGHDN; CDR2 reads FVKESK. V was pared by 1 base and J by 4 bases, with 7 bases of the junction left unmatched. The CDR3 has 16 residues.

In this sample, this clone turned up once. J is TRBJ2-7 and V is TRBV5-1, with a possible D match to TRBD2 (5 bases). V lost 2 bases and J 0 bases, leaving 9 bases between the germline ends. Germline assignment: CDR1 SGHRS and CDR2 YFSETQ. This CDR3 has 14 amino acids. The chain's CDR3 is CASSFQGSSYEQYF. CDR3 in DNA: TGCGCCAGCAGCTTTCAAGGGAGCTCCTACGAGCAGTACTTC.

The J gene is TRBJ1-1, the V gene TRBV7-6; 10 positions agree with TRBD1. Germline CDR1 and CDR2: SGHVS and FNYEAQ. The trim removed 5 bases at V and 3 bases at J, leaving 6 bases unmatched. The CDR3 contains 15 residues. The CDR3 reads CASSLRQGAHTEAFF. The CDR3 DNA reads as TGTGCCAGCAGCCTTCGACAGGGGGCGCACACTGAAGCTTTCTTT.

The gene calls are TRBV14 and TRBJ2-1; 9 bases agree with TRBD2. Germline V CDR1 and CDR2: SGHDN, FVKESK. Trimming removed 1 base from V and 6 bases from J; junction bases left unmatched: 22. The CDR3 is 21 residues long. CDR3 sequence reads: CASSQVHLGLAPDYGGNEQFF. DNA of the CDR3: TGTGCCAGCAGCCAAGTTCACTTGGGACTAGCCCCAGATTATGGAGGCAATGAGCAGTTCTTC.

The J gene is TRBJ2-3, the V gene TRBV6-1; 13 bases are a match to TRBD2. The CDR3 consists of 18 residues. Germline CDR1 and CDR2: MNHNS and SASEGT. Germline trimming cut 4 bases from V and 3 bases from J; bases unmatched to any gene: 10. CDR3 DNA: TGTGCCAGCAGTGCCGGACTAGCGGGAGAGGCAGGGACAGATACGCAGTATTTT. It encodes CASSAGLAGEAGTDTQYF.

The CDR3 region has the DNA TGTGCCTGGAAAAGGGGATGGACTGAAGCTTTCTTT. Its translation is CAWKRGWTEAFF. The chain employs TRBV30 and TRBJ1-1; D perhaps matches TRBD1 (5 bases). Germline V gene lookup returns CDR1 GTSNPN and CDR2 SVGIG (reference sequence). The CDR3 contains 12 residues. With 4 bases removed from V and 5 bases from J, the gap between germline ends came to 11 bases.

The chain uses TRBV19 and TRBJ2-7, with D unresolved. The V and J ends lost 6 bases and 7 bases respectively, with 19 bases between them. The CDR3 loop spans 14 amino acids. Germline V gene lookup returns CDR1 LNHDA and CDR2 SQIVND (reference sequence). The CDR3 bases are TGTGCCAGTAGGAGCGCAACCTCCTCGAGGGAGCAGTACTTC. Protein: CASRSATSSREQYF.

This clone showed up just once. The genes are TRBV5-1 and TRBJ1-1; 9 bases are a match to TRBD1. The germline V gene encodes CDR1 SGHRS and CDR2 YFSETQ. Losses at the gene ends were 0 bases for V and 6 bases for J; bases not matched to a gene: 6. CDR3 length: 15 amino acids. CDR3 nucleotides: TGCGCCAGCAGCTTGGGGGACAGGGTTCTGGCTGAAGCTTTCTTT. It is translated as CASSLGDRVLAEAFF.

The rearrangement links TRBV5-1 to TRBJ1-6, with 10 bases lining up with TRBD1. The CDR3 has 14 amino acids. The ends lost 5 bases at V and 8 bases at J; junction bases unmatched: 4. Germline V CDR1 and CDR2: SGHRS, YFSETQ. The CDR3 protein is CASRPGTGDSPLHF. Written as DNA, the CDR3 is TGCGCCAGCAGACCGGGGACAGGGGATTCACCCCTCCACTTT.

The V and J genes are TRBV12-5 and TRBJ2-7; D is undetermined. Trimming removed 7 bases at V and 4 bases at J, with 20 bases between. Germline CDR1 and CDR2: LGHNT and FRNRAP. The CDR3 is 15 residues long. As DNA, the CDR3 is TGTGCTAGTGCCCCTGCAAGATTCCCAGAATACGAGCAGTACTTC. Its translation is CASAPARFPEYEQYF.

The V and J genes are TRBV6-1 and TRBJ1-4, with D hard to call. The V and J ends lost 2 bases and 8 bases respectively, with 15 bases between them. The CDR3 sequence is 15 residues long. Germline CDR1 reads MNHNS; CDR2 reads SASEGT. CDR3 sequence reads: CASSEYGRVGEKLFF. The CDR3 DNA follows: TGTGCCAGCAGTGAATATGGGAGGGTCGGGGAAAAACTGTTTTTT.

The gene calls are TRBV11-2 and TRBJ2-1; TRBD2 matches 12 bases. The germline CDR1 and CDR2 sequences are SGHAT and FQNNGV. There are 18 residues in the CDR3. J lost 6 bases, V lost 4 bases, and 13 bases had no gene match. CDR3 sequence (DNA): TGTGCCAGCAGCTCAAGAGGTGGGCTAGCGGGAGGGTCCAATGAGCAGTTCTTC. Protein product: CASSSRGGLAGGSNEQFF.

The V and J genes are TRBV6-5 and TRBJ2-1; 7 bases map to TRBD1. The CDR3 spans 14 residues. V shed 6 bases, J shed 7 bases, and the junction held 9 bases outside the gene matches. Germline V lookup: CDR1 MNHEY, CDR2 SVGAGI. CDR3 in amino acids: CASRRQGVLNEQFF. As DNA, the CDR3 is TGTGCCAGCAGACGACAGGGTGTGTTGAATGAGCAGTTCTTC.

This clone has only one observation. This chain links TRBV6-5 with TRBJ1-1; D unresolved. The CDR3 consists of 12 residues. V shed 2 bases and J shed 7 bases, with 8 bases lying between them. Germline values: CDR1 MNHEY, CDR2 SVGAGI. The CDR3 spells CASSYKGYEAFF. Written as DNA, the CDR3 is TGTGCCAGCAGTTACAAAGGGTATGAAGCTTTCTTT.

V and J are TRBV12-3 or TRBV12-4 and TRBJ2-2, with unresolved D. CDR3 size: 12 residues. Deletions cut 5 bases from V and 6 bases from J, with 7 bases between. The CDR3 region has the DNA TGTGCCAGCAGTCCTGAAGCCGGGGAGCTGTTTTTT. As protein: CASSPEAGELFF.

This sequence joins TRBV4-1 and TRBJ1-2, with D maybe TRBD1 (5 bases). Germline CDR1 and CDR2: MGHRA and YSYEKL. The germline V and J ends were trimmed by 1 base and 2 bases, with 8 bases remaining between them. The CDR3 is made up of 14 amino acids. The DNA of the CDR3 is TGCGCCAGCAGCCAAGTGGGGGGGAACTATGGCTACACCTTC. Its protein is CASSQVGGNYGYTF.

Regarding this clone: Different DNA sequences within this sample yield the same CDR3. Here the CDR3 DNA reads TGTGCCAGCAGTGTAACCGCTGAAGCTTTCTTT. This encodes CASSVTAEAFF. J is TRBJ1-1 and V is TRBV2; D gene ambiguous. Trimming cost V 4 bases and J 6 bases, with 6 bases left between them. Germline loops: CDR1 SNHLY, CDR2 FYNNEI. The CDR3 contains 11 residues.

This chain joins TRBV5-1 and TRBJ2-7; D is perhaps TRBD2 (6 bases). CDR3 length: 16 amino acids. V lost 4 bases, J lost 4 bases, and 21 bases lay in between. Germline V CDR1 and CDR2: SGHRS, YFSETQ. The DNA of the CDR3 is TGCGCCAGCAGCCCAGAGGTGGGGACTGCACCTTACGAGCAGTACTTC. Protein: CASSPEVGTAPYEQYF.

This chain connects TRBV19 to TRBJ1-4; 8 bases align to TRBD1. Germline V gene sequence: CDR1 LNHDA, CDR2 SQIVND (reference sequence). V lost 4 bases to trimming and J lost 6 bases; unmatched junction nucleotides: 7. CDR3 size: 15 residues. For the CDR3, the DNA is TGTGCCAGTAGTACTGGGTACAGGGGGGATGAAAAACTGTTTTTT. This encodes CASSTGYRGDEKLFF.

J is TRBJ2-7 and V is TRBV4-2; the D is unclear. The germline CDR1 and CDR2 sequences are LGHNA and YNFKEQ. The V gene lost 6 bases and the J gene lost 2 bases, with 11 bases spanning the gap. The CDR3 has 13 amino acids. CDR3 region: CASSRDTAYEQYF. In DNA form, the CDR3 reads TGTGCCAGCAGTAGAGACACAGCCTACGAGCAGTACTTC.

The chain links TRBV3-1 (or the pseudogene TRBV3-2) to TRBJ1-6; no reliable D call. Germline-derived CDR1 and CDR2 are LGHDT and YNNKEL (reference sequence). CDR3 length: 16 amino acids. V dropped 1 base and J dropped 0 bases, with 7 bases sitting between them. The CDR3: CASSQGFSSYNSPLHF. The CDR3 nucleotides read TGTGCCAGCAGCCAAGGTTTTAGCTCCTATAATTCACCCCTCCACTTT.

The V and J genes are TRBV7-2 and TRBJ1-1; no clear D gene. Germline V CDR1 and CDR2: SGHTA, FQGNSA. The CDR3 spans 14 residues. V was clipped by 1 base and J by 0 bases, with 6 bases between them. The CDR3 coding sequence is TGTGCCAGCAGCTTAGTCTCTATGAACACTGAAGCTTTCTTT. As protein: CASSLVSMNTEAFF.

The rearrangement uses TRBV28 and TRBJ1-5; D gene ambiguous. Germline assignment: CDR1 MDHEN and CDR2 SYDVKM. Trimming stripped 2 bases from V and 7 bases from J, with 3 bases between. The CDR3 length is 11 residues. CDR3 bases: TGTGCCAGCAGTTTAGGGCAGCCCCAGCATTTT. Protein sequence: CASSLGQPQHF.

The genes are TRBV3-1 (or the pseudogene TRBV3-2) and TRBJ1-2; D might be TRBD1 (5 bases). CDR1 is LGHDT, CDR2 YNNKEL, per germline (reference sequence). This CDR3 has 15 amino acids. Trimming took off 5 bases at V and 10 bases at J, with 23 bases between the two ends. CDR3 DNA: TGTGCCAGCAGCAGGCGGGTCGGGGTTACAGGAGTCTACACCTTC. Translated, it gives CASSRRVGVTGVYTF.

The chain combines TRBV11-2 with TRBJ1-5; D remains ambiguous. V dropped 1 base and J dropped 4 bases, with 5 bases sitting between them. Germline V gene sequence: CDR1 SGHAT, CDR2 FQNNGV. This CDR3 contains 13 residues. The CDR3 loop is CASSLALNQPQHF. The CDR3 nucleotides read TGTGCCAGCAGCTTAGCCTTAAATCAGCCCCAGCATTTT.

The rearrangement links TRBV28 to TRBJ2-7; TRBD1 agrees at 7 bases. CDR1 and CDR2 (germline): MDHEN, SYDVKM. V shed 3 bases and J 4 bases; nucleotides not matched to a gene: 9. The CDR3 extends over 15 amino acids. DNA of the CDR3: TGTGCCAGCAGTTTTGAGGGGGCTTATTCATACGAGCAGTACTTC. Protein: CASSFEGAYSYEQYF.

The chain is built from TRBV19 and TRBJ1-2; D gene unclear. The germline V and J ends were trimmed by 6 bases and 4 bases, with 9 bases remaining between them. The CDR3 covers 12 residues. The germline gives CDR1 LNHDA, CDR2 SQIVND (reference sequence). CDR3 protein: CASRDRLYGYTF. In nucleotides, the CDR3 is TGTGCCAGTAGGGACCGACTCTATGGCTACACCTTC.